The 9 T cell receptor beta chains below all came from one sample that was sequenced in a study of blood T cell repertoires in COVID-19. Generated by immunoSEQ multiplex PCR, the TCRdb table keeps only in-frame clones and is missing some. Of some 230,000 clones listed, more than 75% were seen once; the top ten hold less than 9.5%. The sequenced sample consisted of peripheral blood. The receptors come from a woman older than 75 with COVID-19, enrolled during active disease.

The V gene is TRBV7-2, the J gene TRBJ2-3; 7 bases line up with TRBD1. The CDR3 runs 14 residues. Germline V gene sequence: CDR1 SGHTA, CDR2 FQGNSA. Unmatched junction bases numbered 6, after V lost 7 bases and J lost 2 bases. The DNA for the CDR3 is TGTGCCAGCACTCGGGACAGACCCACAGATACGCAGTATTTT. Its translation is CASTRDRPTDTQYF.

The CDR3, as DNA: TGTGCCAGCTCACCCGATCTCCGACAGAGCACTGAAGCTTTCTTT. Protein sequence: CASSPDLRQSTEAFF. The genes are TRBV18 and TRBJ1-1, with TRBD1 as a possible D gene (5 bases). Germline V gene lookup returns CDR1 KGHSH and CDR2 LQKENI. Trimming cost V 3 bases and J 4 bases, with 15 bases left between them. This CDR3 has 15 amino acids.

The J gene is TRBJ2-3, the V gene TRBV15; 8 bases map to TRBD1. Germline V gene lookup returns CDR1 LNHNV and CDR2 YYDKDF (reference sequence). Germline trimming cut 7 bases from V and 5 bases from J; bases unmatched to any gene: 11. CDR3 length: 15 amino acids. This chain's CDR3 is CATTSDRGPGDTQYF. Written as DNA, the CDR3 is TGTGCCACCACCTCCGACAGGGGACCAGGAGATACGCAGTATTTT.

In its sample, this clone was seen a few times. This chain uses TRBV13 with TRBJ1-2, with D perhaps TRBD1 (5 bases). Trimming took off 2 bases at V and 0 bases at J, with 13 bases between the two ends. Germline assignment: CDR1 PRHDT and CDR2 FYEKMQ (reference sequence). The CDR3 spans 16 residues. The CDR3 loop is CASSLRRGLTNYGYTF. The CDR3 DNA reads TGTGCCAGCAGCTTACGTAGGGGACTCACTAACTATGGCTACACCTTC.

The J gene is TRBJ2-4, the V gene TRBV7-2; D might be TRBD2 (6 bases). CDR1 is SGHTA and CDR2 is FQGNSA in the germline V gene. V shed 3 bases and J shed 12 bases, with 12 bases lying between them. This CDR3 comprises 12 residues. DNA for the CDR3: TGTGCCAGCAGCTTCCGGGAGAGAGCTCAGTACTTC. It specifies CASSFRERAQYF.

The chain couples TRBV30 to TRBJ1-1; D is uncertain. The germline CDR1 and CDR2 sequences are GTSNPN and SVGIG (reference sequence). Trimming cost V 2 bases and J 6 bases, with 13 bases left between them. The CDR3 consists of 13 residues. CDR3 region: CAWSFTVQPEAFF. The DNA for the CDR3 is TGTGCCTGGAGTTTTACAGTCCAGCCTGAAGCTTTCTTT.

The CDR3 loop is CASSEPGVQHF. CDR3 in DNA: TGTGCCAGCAGTGAGCCCGGGGTCCAGCATTTT. The chain couples TRBV2 to TRBJ1-5; D not certain. Trimming shortened V by 3 bases and J by 12 bases, and 9 bases separated the two germline ends. The CDR3 has 11 amino acids. Germline CDR1 SNHLY, CDR2 FYNNEI.

This chain uses TRBV11-2 with TRBJ2-3; 7 nucleotides agree with TRBD2. V lost 5 bases to trimming and J lost 2 bases; unmatched junction nucleotides: 10. Per the germline V gene, CDR1 is SGHAT and CDR2 is FQNNGV. CDR3 length equals 16 residues. CDR3 coding DNA: TGTGCCAGCAGCCCCTTTGGTGGGGGGGTCACAGATACGCAGTATTTT. This sequence encodes CASSPFGGGVTDTQYF.

This CDR3 reads CASSHTQLGDWGEQYF. The DNA of the CDR3 is TGTGCCAGCAGCCATACCCAACTAGGGGACTGGGGCGAGCAGTACTTC. J is TRBJ2-7 and V is TRBV3-1 (or the pseudogene TRBV3-2); a weak D match, TRBD2 (6 bases). Trimming stripped 3 bases from V and 6 bases from J, with 21 bases between. Germline CDR1 and CDR2: LGHDT and YNNKEL (reference sequence). This CDR3 is 16 amino acids long.